This T cell receptor beta chain is drawn from a study of blood T cells in healthy people across ages. Study results and caveats: Estimates based on one million T cells were treated as lower bounds.

There are a few counts of this clonotype. Its specificity is not known. It was with a sample-barcoded 5' primer and a J-beta primer mix that a second PCR of roughly 7 to 12 cycles was run. TCRdb re-called the 5' RACE reads through MiXCR, storing one row per CDR3 protein. This table has about a million distinct CDR3 sequences, about two fifths appearing once. Input material: blood. The clonotype comes from a man between 18 and 29 years old in good health.

CDR3 loop: CSARTRGRGQPQHF. In DNA, the CDR3 is TGCAGTGCTAGAACCAGGGGGCGCGGTCAGCCCCAGCATTTT. This chain joins TRBV20-1 and TRBJ1-5; 8 bases line up with TRBD1. CDR3 length equals 14 residues. Losses at the gene ends were 2 bases for V and 6 bases for J; bases not matched to a gene: 6. Germline V gene sequence: CDR1 DFQATT, CDR2 SNEGSKA (reference sequence).